A selection of T cell receptor beta chains follows, all from one sample in a study of OX40 agonist ivuxolimab in advanced cancers. Measured with immunoSEQ multiplex PCR; TCRdb has only the in-frame clones, and not every one. The data contain tens of thousands of clones, more than 85% of them singletons. The specimen comprised CD4+ or CD8+ T cells sorted from blood, sampled in a trial of the OX40 agonist ivuxolimab. The origin of the receptors is an adult with an advanced solid tumor such as melanoma, head and neck, liver or kidney cancer. CDR3s include the opening cysteine and the closing phenylalanine or tryptophan. The D gene is left open where the match is weak. Expanded clones get a size class; other rows say once, few or many, or leave the size out.

CDR3 length,D gene,J gene,clone size,V gene,CDR3 DNA,CDR3 protein
13,NA,TRBJ1-3,few,TRBV28,TGTGCCAGCCTCCGTCTGACTGGAAACACCATATATTTT,CASLRLTGNTIYF
13,NA,TRBJ1-5,NA,TRBV2,TGTGCCAGCAGTAGACAGAGCAATCAGCCCCAGCATTTT,CASSRQSNQPQHF
15,TRBD1,TRBJ2-1,NA,TRBV5-5,TGTGCCAGCAGCAAGGGACAGGATACCTACAATGAGCAGTTCTTC,CASSKGQDTYNEQFF
16,NA,TRBJ1-5,NA,TRBV19,TGTGCCAGTAGTATAGAAATAGCCGATGATAATCAGCCCCAGCATTTT,CASSIEIADDNQPQHF
15,NA,TRBJ1-5,NA,TRBV15,TGTGCCACCAGCAGAGCGGACAACCAAGATCAGCCCCAGCATTTT,CATSRADNQDQPQHF
14,NA,TRBJ2-7,NA,TRBV4-1,TGCGCCAGCAGCCAAGAGACAGCATACTACGAGCAGTACTTC,CASSQETAYYEQYF
14,NA,TRBJ2-7,NA,TRBV9,TGTGCCAGCAGCTCCGGGGGTTGGGGGGACGAGCAGTACTTC,CASSSGGWGDEQYF
13,NA,TRBJ1-1,NA,TRBV11-2,TGTGCCAGCATGAGCAAGGTGAACACTGAAGCTTTCTTT,CASMSKVNTEAFF
13,NA,TRBJ2-7,NA,TRBV9,TGTGCCAGCAGCGGGGATCCAACCTACGAGCAGTACTTC,CASSGDPTYEQYF
15,NA,TRBJ1-2,few,TRBV6-5,TGTGCCAGCAGTTACTCGACCACAGCGTTCTATGGCTACACCTTC,CASSYSTTAFYGYTF
14,TRBD1,TRBJ1-5,NA,TRBV29-1,TGCAGCGTTGGGGGACAGGATAGCAATCAGCCCCAGCATTTT,CSVGGQDSNQPQHF
15,NA,TRBJ1-3,NA,TRBV6-1,TGTGCCATCTTAAGGAGACCGCACTCTGGAAACACCATATATTTT,CAILRRPHSGNTIYF
17,TRBD2,TRBJ2-3,NA,TRBV9,TGTGCCAGCAGCGTAGCGGTGGGCGGGGGGCGCACAGATACGCAGTATTTT,CASSVAVGGGRTDTQYF
11,NA,TRBJ2-7,NA,TRBV28,TGTGCCAGCAGTCCCGGTTGGGAGCAGTACTTC,CASSPGWEQYF
15,TRBD1,TRBJ1-1,NA,TRBV5-1,TGCGCCAGCAGCTGGGGACAGGGGGCGAACACTGAAGCTTTCTTT,CASSWGQGANTEAFF
14,NA,TRBJ2-6,NA,TRBV27,TGTGCCAGCAGTTTTCAACCTGGGGCCAACGTCCTGACTTTC,CASSFQPGANVLTF
11,NA,TRBJ1-1,NA,TRBV29-1,TGCAGCGTTTTCTGGAAAGCTCAAGCTTTCTTT,CSVFWKAQAFF
13,NA,TRBJ1-5,NA,TRBV30,TGTGCCTGGAGCGGGACTTTCAATCAGCCCCAGCATTTT,CAWSGTFNQPQHF
15,TRBD2,TRBJ2-3,once,TRBV10-3,TGTGCCATCAGTGACCTAGCGGGCGACACAGATACGCAGTATTTT,CAISDLAGDTDTQYF
13,TRBD1,TRBJ2-1,NA,TRBV27,TGTACTACCTGTGACGGGACAGACAATGAGCAGTTCTTC,CTTCDGTDNEQFF
17,TRBD1,TRBJ2-2,NA,TRBV5-1,TGCGCCAGCAGCTGGCCCATGGACAGGGACAACACCGGGGAGCTGTTTTTT,CASSWPMDRDNTGELFF
12,NA,TRBJ2-7,once,TRBV7-9,TGTGCCAGCAGCTCGACAGAGTACGAGCAGTACTTC,CASSSTEYEQYF
14,NA,TRBJ1-1,NA,TRBV5-6,TGTGCCAGCAGCTTCGGCGGGGCCGGTACTGAAGCTTTCTTT,CASSFGGAGTEAFF
14,NA,TRBJ1-1,NA,TRBV9,TGTGCCAGCAGCGTAAGTGCCGTAGACACTGAAGCTTTCTTT,CASSVSAVDTEAFF
16,TRBD1,TRBJ1-2,NA,TRBV7-6,TGTGCCAGCAGCACTTCGACAGGGGAGAATAGTTATGGCTACACCTTC,CASSTSTGENSYGYTF
15,NA,TRBJ1-2,NA,TRBV7-9,TGTGCCAGCAGCTTAGATGAAGAGTGGGGCTATGGCTACACCTTC,CASSLDEEWGYGYTF
14,NA,TRBJ2-1,NA,TRBV7-9,TGTGCCAGCAGCTTAGAGGGGTGGTACAATGAGCAGTTCTTC,CASSLEGWYNEQFF
13,NA,TRBJ1-1,NA,TRBV19,TGTGCCAGTAGTATCGGGGCCAACACTGAAGCTTTCTTT,CASSIGANTEAFF
14,NA,TRBJ1-5,NA,TRBV15,TGTGCCACCCGGAGTACGGGGATCCATCAGCCCCAGCATTTT,CATRSTGIHQPQHF
14,NA,TRBJ2-2,NA,TRBV7-9,TGTGCCAGCAGCTTGTCGGAGGGCACCGGGGAGCTGTTTTTT,CASSLSEGTGELFF
12,TRBD1,TRBJ1-2,NA,TRBV29-1,TGCAGCGTATGGGAGACAGGGTTTGGCTACACCTTC,CSVWETGFGYTF
14,NA,TRBJ1-1,NA,TRBV5-4,TGTGCCAGCACCCCGGGTGGGGAGAACACTGAAGCTTTCTTT,CASTPGGENTEAFF